The subject of this entry is one T cell receptor beta chain. Its antigen is undetermined. Trimming took 8 bases from V and 6 from J; bases not matched to a gene: 13. Per the germline V gene, CDR1 is MNHNS and CDR2 is SASEGT. The CDR3 has 14 amino acids. The PCR used 60 Vbeta and 13 Jbeta primers. TCRdb's copy holds only in-frame clones and misses some; the assay was immunoSEQ multiplex PCR. The sample has approximately 120,000 clones, around 75% seen once. The sample comes from a study of cytomegalovirus exposure and HLA in healthy donors. Study observations and caveats: Among the most significant clusters, several appeared linked to common viral pathogens in a later analysis. Researchers reported in a later analysis that a missense DCLRE1C variant was tied to TCR beta V- and J-gene trimming. Researchers counted roughly 150 TCR beta chains as cytomegalovirus-associated. Sequencing had likely introduced a cluster of highly shared sequence variants as an artifact.

The TCR originated in a man younger than 45 in good health and CMV-seronegative. The chain links TRBV6-1 to TRBJ2-7; 7 bases agree with TRBD2. Source material: PBMCs. Written as DNA, the CDR3 is TGTGCCAGCCTGAAGCAAGGTGGGGGGGGCGAGCAGTACTTC. This translates into CASLKQGGGGEQYF.